This T cell receptor (beta chain) originates from a study of beta chain features in type 1 diabetes (dated by TCRdb to about 2018). Regarding the study in general: No differences in mean age, gender distribution, total cell number or subset yield were found between patients and healthy donors. A total of roughly 100,000,000 sorted cells were examined across all samples, and the number of cells per subset was strongly correlated with RNA yield. In the study, TCRB repertoires of sorted circulating CD4+ T cell subsets from recently diagnosed type 1 diabetes patients were compared with those of matched healthy donors. Regulatory and stem cell-like memory subsets were isolated from only 8 patients and roughly 8 healthy donors, whereas naive and central memory subsets came from all 30 or so donors.

Overall results and qualifications from the work: Shorter templates might be favored by PCR, yet because patient and control samples were amplified and corrected together, any such skew would affect both groups equally. Because cDNA was sequenced instead of genomic DNA, activated cells with high expression could be over-represented, although the groups did not differ in activation or CD3 levels. Naive, central memory and regulatory TCRB repertoires appeared more similar among patients than among healthy donors. Patients with type 1 diabetes made fewer insertions and deleted more nucleotides at VDJ recombination sites, implying thymic rearrangement abnormalities. Because the HLA sub-analyses included only small numbers of individuals, any influence of HLA type on TCRB rearrangement was left unresolved. In all four CD4+ subsets, TCRB CDR3 length was moderately but significantly shorter in type 1 diabetes patients.

The High Capacity cDNA Reverse Transcription Kit was used to reverse transcribe all of the isolated RNA, meaning that expressed TCRB transcripts were what got sequenced. Naive, central memory and regulatory T cell samples underwent deep immunoSEQ sequencing, averaging around 3.9 million total reads per sample. Sorted cells were lysed in RLT buffer and RNA was extracted with DNase-treated RNeasy Micro or Mini kits, depending on cell number. To prevent cross-contamination, every cell subset was processed on its own, while patient and healthy donor samples were processed together. Using the immunoSEQ multiplex PCR, TCRB sequences were amplified from cDNA into 87-bp fragments spanning the CDR3 region. Amplicons were sequenced on the Illumina HiSeq platform. As for the original processing: PCR bias was computationally corrected using synthetic template baselines, reads within Hamming distance 2 were collapsed, and singletons that could not be merged were discarded. Reads were aligned to IMGT to assign V, D and J genes, CDR3 length, and insertions or deletions at six rearrangement sites. Within each subset, clonotype counts were normalized to sorted cell number, and only after that were true diversity and Gini coefficients computed with the tcR R package. Repertoire sharing was quantified using the overlap coefficient calculated on TCRB nucleotide sequences. Held by TCRdb, this immuneACCESS table contains in-frame sequences only and omits some clones. Under half of the omission traces to an unresolved V gene where checked; the cause of the rest is unknown. For V, J and clone size, that table is used; D and trimming come from the DNA. The sample table lists almost 350,000 clones, roughly 8% of them with a count of one. Together, the top ten hold 0.44% of the sample.

A single peripheral blood draw of approximately 110 mL on average was collected from each donor into heparinised tubes. A BD FACSAria II was used to sort naive, central memory, regulatory and stem cell-like memory CD4+ T cells with a panel that included CD45RO, CCR7, CD25, CD127, CD95 and CD27. A purity above 98% was achieved for all sorted populations. Right away, PBMCs were isolated by Lymphoprep density gradient centrifugation and were stained directly, with no culture step. So that batch effects would be minimized, each experiment stained and sorted samples in pairs, pairing one healthy donor with one patient. CDR1 and CDR2, looked up from the germline V gene, are SGHTA and FQGNSA. Including cysteine and phenylalanine, the CDR3 has 16 amino acids. The retained sequence is limited to the CDR3, 48 bases, with the frame set at the first base. Only a few counts were recorded for this clone. Its antigen target is currently unknown. Within one base of it there is no much larger clone, and no base qualities were kept.

The sample comprised central memory CD4+ T cells from blood. This sequence uses TRBV7-2 and TRBJ2-5, and perhaps TRBD2 as D gene, on 7 matching bases. The J call may be in error: the DNA end matches TRBJ2-7 better. The sequence derives from a woman aged 18-30 years in good health. The nucleotide sequence reads TGTGCCAGCAGCTTAGCCTACGCGGGGGCGGGGTACGAGCAGTACTTC. This yields the protein CASSLAYAGAGYEQYF.